This T cell receptor (beta chain) comes out of a study of beta chain features in type 1 diabetes (dated by TCRdb to 2016 to 2019). Concerning the study at large: Mean age, gender distribution, total cell number and subset yield were not different between patients and healthy donors. The study compared TCRB repertoires of sorted circulating CD4+ T cell subsets between recently diagnosed type 1 diabetes patients and matched healthy donors. Whereas all 30 or so donors provided naive and central memory subsets, regulatory and stem cell-like memory subsets were isolated from just 8 patients and about 8 healthy donors. A total of about 100,000,000 sorted cells were examined across all samples, and RNA yield correlated strongly with the number of cells per subset.

This clone has a handful of counts. Its antigen specificity is not known. Within one base of it there is no much larger clone, and no base qualities were kept. All of the isolated RNA was reverse transcribed with the High Capacity cDNA Reverse Transcription Kit, so expressed TCRB transcripts were sequenced. Deep immunoSEQ sequencing was applied to naive, central memory and regulatory T cell samples, giving an average of roughly 3.5 million total reads per sample. After sorted cells were lysed in RLT buffer, RNA was extracted with DNase-treated RNeasy Micro or Mini kits, with the choice depending on cell number. Each cell subset was processed on its own to prevent cross-contamination, while patient and healthy donor samples were processed together. The immunoSEQ multiplex PCR was used to amplify TCRB sequences from cDNA, generating 87-bp fragments that spanned the CDR3 region. Amplicons were sequenced on the Illumina HiSeq platform. The paper's data handling went like this. PCR bias was corrected computationally using synthetic template baselines, and reads within Hamming distance 2 were collapsed, with unmergeable singletons discarded. Reads were aligned to IMGT to assign V, D and J genes, CDR3 length, and insertions or deletions at six rearrangement sites. Clonotype counts were normalized to sorted cell number within each subset before computing true diversity and Gini coefficients with the tcR R package. Repertoire sharing was quantified using the overlap coefficient calculated on TCRB nucleotide sequences. The clones in this table, taken by TCRdb from immuneACCESS, are in-frame only. Not every clone is retained; where verified, under half of the shortfall comes from an unresolved V gene, and the cause of the rest is unknown. Clone size and the V and J calls come from that table; the DNA yielded D and trimming. This sample gives 300,000 to 400,000 clones in total; over 8.5% of them show up just once. 0.55% to 0.75% of the sample is held by the ten biggest clonotypes.

A single peripheral blood draw of roughly 0.11 L on average was collected from each donor into heparinised tubes. A BD FACSAria II and a panel including CD45RO, CCR7, CD25, CD127, CD95 and CD27 were used to sort naive, central memory, regulatory and stem cell-like memory CD4+ T cells. Purity was above 95% for every sorted population. PBMCs were separated immediately by Lymphoprep density gradient centrifugation and were stained directly, without being cultured. So that batch effects would be minimized, each experiment stained and sorted samples in pairs, pairing one healthy donor with one patient. CDR3 length: 13 amino acids, cysteine to phenylalanine. Kept here is only the CDR3 DNA, which spans 39 bases and is read in frame from base 1. V lost 6 bases and J lost 5 bases; the stretch between them is 12 bases long. CDR1 and CDR2, per the germline V gene (reference sequence), are MNHNY and SVGAGI. Overall study outcomes, separate from this receptor: PCR might favor shorter templates, but patient and control samples were amplified and corrected together, so any skew would affect both groups equally. At VDJ recombination sites, patients with type 1 diabetes made fewer insertions and deleted more nucleotides, a pattern implying thymic rearrangement abnormalities. Because small numbers of individuals were included in the HLA sub-analyses, any influence of HLA type on TCRB rearrangement was left unresolved. Naive, central memory and regulatory TCRB repertoires appeared more similar among patients than among healthy donors. Because cDNA was sequenced instead of genomic DNA, activated cells with high expression could be over-represented, although the groups did not differ in activation or CD3 levels. Type 1 diabetes patients showed a moderate but significant shortening of TCRB CDR3 length in all four CD4+ subsets.

The clonotype comes from a man under 40 with type 1 diabetes. Sequencing input: central memory CD4+ T cells from blood. The receptor chain draws on TRBV6-6 and TRBJ2-3, with no confident D gene call. The CDR3 region reads CASRLDGIDTQYF. The sequence in DNA is TGTGCCAGCAGGCTCGACGGAATAGATACGCAGTATTTT.